The 10 T cell receptor beta chains below all came from one sample that was sequenced in a study of radiotherapy plus CTLA-4 blockade in lung cancer. Assay: immunoSEQ multiplex PCR; the TCRdb copy retains only in-frame clones and omits some. The sample carries 20,000 to 30,000 clones, 60% to 85% recorded once. Here the sequenced sample was peripheral blood, taken from a patient treated with radiotherapy plus ipilimumab. The receptor set was obtained from a human donor with non-small cell lung cancer that progressed on radiotherapy plus ipilimumab.

The V call is TRBV18, the J call TRBJ2-2; D call uncertain. V lost 0 bases and J lost 4, with 9 bases in between. The CDR3 runs to 15 residues. Per the germline V gene, CDR1 is KGHSH and CDR2 is LQKENI. CDR3 residues: CASSPPMLFTGELFF. The CDR3 nucleotides are TGTGCCAGCTCACCACCCATGCTTTTCACCGGGGAGCTGTTTTTT.

DNA of the CDR3: TGTGCCAGTAGTATAGTCCGAGAAGAGACCCAGTACTTC. Translated: CASSIVREETQYF. The V and J genes are TRBV19 and TRBJ2-5; unclear D gene. Trimming took 1 base from V and 3 from J, leaving 6 bases between them. Germline V gene data show CDR1 as LNHDA and CDR2 as SQIVND (reference sequence). This CDR3 is built from 13 residues.

The rearrangement uses TRBV18 and TRBJ2-5; D uncertain. The CDR3 is made up of 12 amino acids. Trimming stripped 2 bases from V and 5 bases from J, with 6 bases between. CDR1 is KGHSH and CDR2 is LQKENI in the germline V gene. CDR3 protein: CASSPGRETQYF. CDR3 sequence (DNA): TGTGCCAGCTCACCAGGACGGGAGACCCAGTACTTC.

Comments on this clone: Its ends do not fully match the called genes, so a read error is possible. The chain joins TRBV7-7 to TRBJ2-1; 10 bases agree with TRBD1. The CDR3 has 14 amino acids. Germline V gene data show CDR1 as SSHAT and CDR2 as FNYEAQ (reference sequence). The chain's CDR3 is CASSLGQGLTEQFF. Here the CDR3 DNA reads TGTGCTAGCAGCCTGGGACAGGGGTTGACTGAGCAGTTCTTC.

The V gene is TRBV4-1, the J gene TRBJ2-1; D may be TRBD2 (5 bases). Trimming shortened V by 4 bases and J by 8 bases, and 24 bases separated the two germline ends. This CDR3 has 17 amino acids. Germline loops: CDR1 MGHRA, CDR2 YSYEKL. CDR3 sequence: CASSPLVLASRRDEQFF. CDR3 sequence (DNA): TGCGCCAGCAGCCCGCTTGTCTTGGCGTCTCGGCGGGATGAGCAGTTCTTC.

The CDR3 coding sequence is TGTGCCTGGAGTGGAGGGGTGGCAACTAATGAAAAACTGTTTTTT. It codes for CAWSGGVATNEKLFF. This chain joins TRBV30 and TRBJ1-4; D is possibly TRBD1 (5 bases). Germline V gives CDR1 GTSNPN, CDR2 SVGIG (reference sequence). CDR3 length equals 15 residues. Trimming left V 1 base short and J 0 bases short, with 9 bases between.

This rearrangement joins TRBV7-9 to TRBJ2-7; D is perhaps TRBD1 or TRBD2 (5 bases each). V lost 4 bases and J 4 bases, leaving 5 bases between the germline ends. Looked up from germline, CDR1 is SEHNR and CDR2 is FQNEAQ (reference sequence). The CDR3 runs 11 residues. The CDR3: CASSWGYEQYF. In DNA, the CDR3 is TGTGCCAGCAGCTGGGGGTACGAGCAGTACTTC.

V usage is TRBV29-1 and J usage is TRBJ1-1; TRBD1 matches at 9 bases. Trimming at V came to 5 bases and at J to 5 bases, leaving 9 bases not matched to a gene. CDR3 length: 14 residues. Germline-derived CDR1 and CDR2 are SQVTM and ANQGSEA. The CDR3 region is CSVWTPTGGTEAFF. The CDR3 DNA reads TGCAGCGTTTGGACCCCGACAGGGGGGACTGAAGCTTTCTTT. The complete variable domain, with remaining parts taken from reference TRBV29-1 and TRBJ1-1, reads SAVISQKPSRDICQRGTSLTIQCQVDSQVTMMFWYRQQPGQSLTLIATANQGSEATYESGFVIDKFPISRPNLTFSTLTVSNMSPEDSSIYLCSVWTPTGGTEAFFGQGTRLTVV.

This clone has just a few counts. V is TRBV27 and J is TRBJ2-3; D gene uncertain. Looked up from germline, CDR1 is MNHEY and CDR2 is SMNVEV (reference sequence). The CDR3 sequence is 11 residues long. V was clipped by 9 bases and J by 3 bases, with 7 bases between them. In DNA, the CDR3 is TGTGCCAGAAGGTTTACAGATACGCAGTATTTT. Protein: CARRFTDTQYF.

The rearrangement links TRBV29-1 to TRBJ2-7, with a possible D match to TRBD2 (5 bases). In germline, CDR1 is SQVTM, CDR2 ANQGSEA. V gave up 3 bases and J gave up 1 base, with 13 bases separating them. The CDR3 contains 14 residues. The CDR3 sequence: CSVDSGRGSYEQYF. The CDR3 nucleotides are TGCAGCGTTGATTCGGGGAGAGGGTCCTACGAGCAGTACTTC.